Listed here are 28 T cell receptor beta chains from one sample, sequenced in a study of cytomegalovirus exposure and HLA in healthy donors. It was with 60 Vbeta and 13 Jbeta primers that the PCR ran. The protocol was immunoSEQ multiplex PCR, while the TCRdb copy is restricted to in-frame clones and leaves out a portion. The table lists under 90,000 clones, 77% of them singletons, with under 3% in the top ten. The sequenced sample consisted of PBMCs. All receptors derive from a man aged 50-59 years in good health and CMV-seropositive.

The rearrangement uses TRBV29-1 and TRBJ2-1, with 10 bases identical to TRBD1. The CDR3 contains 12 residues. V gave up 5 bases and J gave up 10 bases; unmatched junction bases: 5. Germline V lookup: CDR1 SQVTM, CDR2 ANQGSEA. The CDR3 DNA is TGCAGCGTTTCCGGGACAGGGGACGAGCAGTTCTTC. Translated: CSVSGTGDEQFF.

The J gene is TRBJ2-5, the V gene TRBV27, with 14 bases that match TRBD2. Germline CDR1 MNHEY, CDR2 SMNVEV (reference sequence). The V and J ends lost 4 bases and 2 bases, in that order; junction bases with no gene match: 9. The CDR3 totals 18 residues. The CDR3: CASSSFGTSGRRQETQYF. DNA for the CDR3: TGTGCCAGCAGTTCCTTCGGGACTAGCGGGAGACGGCAAGAGACCCAGTACTTC.

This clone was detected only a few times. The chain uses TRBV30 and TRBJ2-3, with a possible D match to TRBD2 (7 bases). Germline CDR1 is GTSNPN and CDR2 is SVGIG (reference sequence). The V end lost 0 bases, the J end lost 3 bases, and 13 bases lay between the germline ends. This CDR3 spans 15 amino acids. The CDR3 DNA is TGTGCCTGGAGTGTAGGCAGGGGAGGGACAGATACGCAGTATTTT. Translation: CAWSVGRGGTDTQYF.

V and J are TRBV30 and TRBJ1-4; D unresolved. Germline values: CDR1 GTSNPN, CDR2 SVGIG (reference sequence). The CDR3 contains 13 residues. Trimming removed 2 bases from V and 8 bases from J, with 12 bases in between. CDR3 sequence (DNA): TGTGCCTGGAGTCCTCTGGTTCGGGAAAAACTGTTTTTT. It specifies CAWSPLVREKLFF.

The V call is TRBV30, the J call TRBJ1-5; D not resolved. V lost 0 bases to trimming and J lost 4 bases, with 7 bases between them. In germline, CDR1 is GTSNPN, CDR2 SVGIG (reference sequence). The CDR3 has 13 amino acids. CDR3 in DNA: TGTGCCTGGAGTGTACGCGATAATCAGCCCCAGCATTTT. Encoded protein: CAWSVRDNQPQHF.

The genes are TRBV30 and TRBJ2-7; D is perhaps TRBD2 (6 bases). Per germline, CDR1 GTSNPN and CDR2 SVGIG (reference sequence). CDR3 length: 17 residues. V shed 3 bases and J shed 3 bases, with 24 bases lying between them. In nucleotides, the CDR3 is TGTGCCTGGAGACCACCCCTAGCGCACCACTCCTACTACGAGCAGTACTTC. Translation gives CAWRPPLAHHSYYEQYF.

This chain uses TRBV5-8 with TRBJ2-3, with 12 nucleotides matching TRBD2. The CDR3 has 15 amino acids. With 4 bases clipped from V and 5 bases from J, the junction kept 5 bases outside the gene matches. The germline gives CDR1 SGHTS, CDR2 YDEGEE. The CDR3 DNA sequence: TGTGCCAGCAGCCTTCTAGCGGGAGGGAGAGATACGCAGTATTTT. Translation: CASSLLAGGRDTQYF.

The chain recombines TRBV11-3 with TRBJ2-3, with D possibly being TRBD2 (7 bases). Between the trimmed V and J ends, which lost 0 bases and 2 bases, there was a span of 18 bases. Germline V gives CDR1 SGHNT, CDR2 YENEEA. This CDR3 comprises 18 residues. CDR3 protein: CASSLDGQGGAYTDTQYF. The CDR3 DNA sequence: TGTGCCAGCAGCTTAGATGGTCAAGGGGGGGCGTACACAGATACGCAGTATTTT.

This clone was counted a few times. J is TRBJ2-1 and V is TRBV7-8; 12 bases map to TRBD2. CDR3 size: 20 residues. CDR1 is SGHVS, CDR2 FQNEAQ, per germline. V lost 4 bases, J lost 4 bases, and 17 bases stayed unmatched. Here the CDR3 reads CASSSRLAGEGVVLYNEQFF. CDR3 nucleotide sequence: TGTGCCAGCAGCTCACGACTAGCGGGAGAAGGGGTGGTTCTTTACAATGAGCAGTTCTTC. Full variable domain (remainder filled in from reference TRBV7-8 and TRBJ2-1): GAGVSQSPRYKVAKRGQDVALRCDPISGHVSLFWYQQALGQGPEFLTYFQNEAQLDKSGLPSDRFFAERPEGSVSTLKIQRTQQEDSAVYLCASSSRLAGEGVVLYNEQFFGPGTRLTVL.

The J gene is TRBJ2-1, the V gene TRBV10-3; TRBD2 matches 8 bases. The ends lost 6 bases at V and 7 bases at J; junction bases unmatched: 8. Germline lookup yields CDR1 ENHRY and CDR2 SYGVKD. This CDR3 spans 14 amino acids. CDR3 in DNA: TGTGCCATCAGCGTAGCGGGGAAGGGGAATGAGCAGTTCTTC. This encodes CAISVAGKGNEQFF.

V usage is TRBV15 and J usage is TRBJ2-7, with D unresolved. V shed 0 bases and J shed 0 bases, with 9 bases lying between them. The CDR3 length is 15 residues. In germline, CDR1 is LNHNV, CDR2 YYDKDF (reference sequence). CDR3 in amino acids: CATSRERPDSYEQYF. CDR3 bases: TGTGCCACCAGCAGAGAACGCCCAGACTCCTACGAGCAGTACTTC.

The CDR3 DNA is TGTGCCAGCAGCCCGGCGGGGTATGAGTCCTACGAGCAGTACTTC. Residues: CASSPAGYESYEQYF. This chain connects TRBV9 to TRBJ2-5; D perhaps matches TRBD2 (6 bases). The DNA matches TRBJ2-7 better at its end, which makes the J call doubtful. The V gene's germline CDR1 is SGDLS and CDR2 YYNGEE. This CDR3 region has 15 residues.

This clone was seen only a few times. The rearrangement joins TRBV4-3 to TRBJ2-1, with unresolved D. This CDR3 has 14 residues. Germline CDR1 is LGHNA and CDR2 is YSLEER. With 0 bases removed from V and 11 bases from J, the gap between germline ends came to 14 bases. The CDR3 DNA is TGCGCCAGCAGCCAAGATGAGTCGGTTTCCAAGCAGTTCTTC. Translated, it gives CASSQDESVSKQFF.

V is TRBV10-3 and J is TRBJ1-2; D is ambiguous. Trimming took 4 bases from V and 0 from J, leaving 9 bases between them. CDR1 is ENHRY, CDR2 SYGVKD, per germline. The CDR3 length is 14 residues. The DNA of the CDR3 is TGTGCCATCAGTGCAGGCGGGGCTAACTATGGCTACACCTTC. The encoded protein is CAISAGGANYGYTF.

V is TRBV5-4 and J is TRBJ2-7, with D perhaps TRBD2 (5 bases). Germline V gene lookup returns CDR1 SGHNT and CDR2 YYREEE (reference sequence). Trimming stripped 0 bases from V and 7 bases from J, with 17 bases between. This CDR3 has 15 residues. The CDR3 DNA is TGTGCCAGCAGCTTGGGAGGCGGACCTCCGGGAGAGCAGTACTTC. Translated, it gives CASSLGGGPPGEQYF.

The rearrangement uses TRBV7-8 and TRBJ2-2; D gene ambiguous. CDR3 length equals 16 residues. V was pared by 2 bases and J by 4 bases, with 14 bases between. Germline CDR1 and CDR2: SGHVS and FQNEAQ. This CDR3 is CASSLLRLVSTGELFF. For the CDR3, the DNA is TGTGCCAGCAGCTTACTGCGGTTAGTTTCCACCGGGGAGCTGTTTTTT.

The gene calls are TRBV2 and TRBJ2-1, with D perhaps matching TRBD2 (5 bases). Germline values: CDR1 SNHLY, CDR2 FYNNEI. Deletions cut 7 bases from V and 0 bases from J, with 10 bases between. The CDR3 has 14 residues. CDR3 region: CASILGYSYNEQFF. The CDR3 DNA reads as TGTGCCAGCATACTAGGTTACTCCTACAATGAGCAGTTCTTC.

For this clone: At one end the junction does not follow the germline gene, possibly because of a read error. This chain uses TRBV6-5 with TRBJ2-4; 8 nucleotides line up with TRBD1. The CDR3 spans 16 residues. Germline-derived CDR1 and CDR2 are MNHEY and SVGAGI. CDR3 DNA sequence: TGTGCCAGCAGTTCCCGACAGGGGTTGACCAAAAACAGTCAGTACTTC. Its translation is CASSSRQGLTKNSQYF.

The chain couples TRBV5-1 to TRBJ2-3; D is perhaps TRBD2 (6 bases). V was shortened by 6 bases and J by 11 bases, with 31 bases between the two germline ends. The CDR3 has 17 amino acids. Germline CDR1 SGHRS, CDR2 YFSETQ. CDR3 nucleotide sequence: TGCGCCAGCATGTCTGGGGGGACTCGGATGGATGGAGCTGGGCAGTATTTT. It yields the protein CASMSGGTRMDGAGQYF.

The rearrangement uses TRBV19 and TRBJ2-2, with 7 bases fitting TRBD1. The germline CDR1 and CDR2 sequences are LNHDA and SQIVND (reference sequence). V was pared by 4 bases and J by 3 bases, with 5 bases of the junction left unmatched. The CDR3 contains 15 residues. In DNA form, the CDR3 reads TGTGCCAGTAGTAGACAGGGTTTGGACACCGGGGAGCTGTTTTTT. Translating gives CASSRQGLDTGELFF.

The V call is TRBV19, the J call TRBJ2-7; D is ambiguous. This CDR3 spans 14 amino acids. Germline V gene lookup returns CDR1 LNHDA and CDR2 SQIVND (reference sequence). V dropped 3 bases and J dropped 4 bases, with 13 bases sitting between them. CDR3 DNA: TGTGCCAGTAGTATCGACTTCAGAGGATACGAGCAGTACTTC. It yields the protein CASSIDFRGYEQYF.

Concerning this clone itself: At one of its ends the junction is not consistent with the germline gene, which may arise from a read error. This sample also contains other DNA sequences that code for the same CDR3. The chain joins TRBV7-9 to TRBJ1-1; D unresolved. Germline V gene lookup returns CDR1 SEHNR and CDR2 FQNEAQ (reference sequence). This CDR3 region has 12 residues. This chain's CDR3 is CSSSLGFSEAFF. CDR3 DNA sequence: TGTTCCAGCAGCTTAGGCTTCAGTGAAGCTTTCTTT.

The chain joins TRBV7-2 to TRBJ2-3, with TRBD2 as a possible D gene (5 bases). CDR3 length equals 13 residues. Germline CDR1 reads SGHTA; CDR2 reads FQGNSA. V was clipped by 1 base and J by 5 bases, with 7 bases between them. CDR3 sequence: CASSLEAGDTQYF. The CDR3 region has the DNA TGTGCCAGCAGCTTAGAGGCGGGAGATACGCAGTATTTT.

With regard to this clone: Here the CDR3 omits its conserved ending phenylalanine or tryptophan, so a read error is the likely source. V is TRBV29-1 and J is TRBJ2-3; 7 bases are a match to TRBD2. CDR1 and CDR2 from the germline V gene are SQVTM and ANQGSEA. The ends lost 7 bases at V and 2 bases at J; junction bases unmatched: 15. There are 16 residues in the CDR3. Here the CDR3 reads CSGLWWLRETTDTQYC. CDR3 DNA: TGCAGCGGCCTTTGGTGGTTGCGGGAGACCACAGATACGCAGTATTGT.

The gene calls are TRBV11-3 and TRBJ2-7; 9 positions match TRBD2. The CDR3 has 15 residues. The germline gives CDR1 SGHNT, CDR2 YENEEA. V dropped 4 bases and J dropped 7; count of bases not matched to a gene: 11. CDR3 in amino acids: CASSSGGGRAGEQYF. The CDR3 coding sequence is TGTGCCAGCAGCTCTGGGGGCGGGAGGGCCGGTGAGCAGTACTTC.

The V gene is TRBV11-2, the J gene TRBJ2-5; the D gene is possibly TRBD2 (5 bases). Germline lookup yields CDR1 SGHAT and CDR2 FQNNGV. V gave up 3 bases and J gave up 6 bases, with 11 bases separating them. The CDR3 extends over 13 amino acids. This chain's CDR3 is CASSLTERKTQYF. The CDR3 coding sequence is TGTGCCAGCAGCTTGACTGAGCGGAAGACCCAGTACTTC.

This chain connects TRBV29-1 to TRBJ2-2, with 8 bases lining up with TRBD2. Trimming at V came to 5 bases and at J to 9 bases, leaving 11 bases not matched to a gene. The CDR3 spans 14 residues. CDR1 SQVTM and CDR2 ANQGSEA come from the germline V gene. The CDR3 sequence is CSVSQDSGGRELFF. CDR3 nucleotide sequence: TGCAGCGTTTCCCAGGACAGCGGGGGCCGGGAGCTGTTTTTT.

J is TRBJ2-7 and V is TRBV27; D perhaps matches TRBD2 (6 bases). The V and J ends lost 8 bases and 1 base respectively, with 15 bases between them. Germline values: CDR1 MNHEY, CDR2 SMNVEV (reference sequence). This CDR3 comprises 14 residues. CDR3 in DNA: TGTGCCAGCGCTAAAGCGGGTAGTTCCTACGAGCAGTACTTC. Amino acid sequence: CASAKAGSSYEQYF.